The 18 T cell receptor beta chains reported below all come from one sample, sequenced in a study of blood T cell repertoires in COVID-19. TCRdb's table, derived via immunoSEQ multiplex PCR, lists solely in-frame clones and lacks some. The data contain 150,000 to 200,000 clones, roughly 90% of them singletons. Sequenced material: PBMCs or T cells enriched from blood (not recorded which). These receptors came from a woman between 18 and 29 years old who had recovered from COVID-19.

V usage is TRBV7-2 and J usage is TRBJ2-2; no clear D gene. This CDR3 has 13 amino acids. The germline V gene has CDR1 SGHTA and CDR2 FQGNSA. V was pared by 1 base and J by 9 bases, with 9 bases between. CDR3 protein: CASSLEQHRELFF. The CDR3 nucleotides read TGTGCCAGCAGCTTAGAACAACACCGGGAGCTGTTTTTT.

This chain links TRBV19 with TRBJ1-2, with no clear D. The V gene's germline CDR1 is LNHDA and CDR2 SQIVND (reference sequence). Trimming shortened V by 5 bases and J by 0 bases, and 7 bases separated the two germline ends. This CDR3 is built from 13 residues. The CDR3, as DNA: TGTGCCAGTAGTTGGCAGGCTAACTATGGCTACACCTTC. Protein product: CASSWQANYGYTF.

The chain has TRBV5-1 and TRBJ1-2; TRBD1 matches 9 bases. CDR1 is SGHRS and CDR2 is YFSETQ in the germline V gene. V lost 0 bases, J lost 3 bases, and 3 bases stayed unmatched. The CDR3 extends over 15 amino acids. CDR3 sequence (DNA): TGCGCCAGCAGCTTGGGGACAGGGGTGGACTATGGCTACACCTTC. Residues: CASSLGTGVDYGYTF.

This clone is a singleton in its sample. This chain links TRBV19 with TRBJ1-2; no firm D call. Germline assignment: CDR1 LNHDA and CDR2 SQIVND (reference sequence). The ends were cut back, 5 bases at V and 4 bases at J, with 23 bases in the middle. This CDR3 contains 17 residues. The CDR3 protein is CASSPEWAFFPSYGYTF. In nucleotides, the CDR3 is TGTGCCAGTAGTCCCGAATGGGCCTTCTTTCCCTCCTATGGCTACACCTTC.

The J gene is TRBJ1-1, the V gene TRBV4-1, with TRBD1 identical over 7 bases. This CDR3 is built from 16 residues. The V and J ends lost 0 bases and 3 bases, in that order; junction bases with no gene match: 7. From germline, CDR1 is MGHRA and CDR2 YSYEKL. The CDR3 coding sequence is TGCGCCAGCAGCCAAGATCTCGGACAGGCGGACACTGAAGCTTTCTTT. Residues: CASSQDLGQADTEAFF.

V is TRBV5-1 and J is TRBJ2-3; D might be TRBD2 (5 bases). V was trimmed by 2 bases and J by 2 bases, leaving 21 bases between them. Per germline, CDR1 SGHRS and CDR2 YFSETQ. The CDR3 contains 18 residues. CDR3: CASSFEDSRNEITDTQYF. The CDR3 DNA follows: TGCGCCAGCAGCTTTGAGGACTCCCGCAATGAGATCACAGATACGCAGTATTTT.

The chain employs TRBV19 and TRBJ2-3, with TRBD1 identical over 10 bases. The CDR3 is 16 residues long. Germline V gives CDR1 LNHDA, CDR2 SQIVND (reference sequence). J was trimmed by 1 base and V by 9 bases; bases with no gene match: 10. The CDR3 DNA reads as TGTGCCAGCGAAATAGGGGGACAGGGGTGCACAGATACGCAGTATTTT. Amino acids: CASEIGGQGCTDTQYF.

The chain couples TRBV6-5 to TRBJ1-3; TRBD1 might be the D (5 bases). The ends were cut back, 6 bases at V and 4 bases at J, with 13 bases in the middle. This CDR3 has 14 residues. CDR1 is MNHEY, CDR2 SVGAGI, per germline. The CDR3 nucleotides are TGTGCCAGCAGCACTGCGGGGGTCGGAAACACCATATATTTT. Residues: CASSTAGVGNTIYF.

The chain employs TRBV7-9 and TRBJ2-5; 7 bases align to TRBD2. In germline, CDR1 is SEHNR, CDR2 FQNEAQ (reference sequence). Unmatched junction bases numbered 7, after V lost 3 bases and J lost 3 bases. The CDR3 extends over 15 amino acids. In DNA form, the CDR3 reads TGTGCCAGCAGCTTCACCTCTAGCGGTGAAGAGACCCAGTACTTC. Its translation: CASSFTSSGEETQYF. The variable domain in full, completed from reference TRBV7-9 and TRBJ2-5, reads DTGVSQNPRHKITKRGQNVTFRCDPISEHNRLYWYRQTLGQGPEFLTYFQNEAQLEKSRLLSDRFSAERPKGSFSTLEIQRTEQGDSAMYLCASSFTSSGEETQYFGPGTRLLVL.

The gene calls are TRBV7-9 and TRBJ1-1; D gene ambiguous. The length of the CDR3 is 15 residues. V was cut by 3 bases and J by 0 bases, with 11 bases left in between. Per germline, CDR1 SEHNR and CDR2 FQNEAQ (reference sequence). CDR3 loop: CASSFQTRVNTEAFF. CDR3 in DNA: TGTGCCAGCAGCTTCCAGACAAGAGTGAACACTGAAGCTTTCTTT.

This sequence joins TRBV12-1 and TRBJ1-3. TRBV12-1 has pseudogene status. This CDR3 has 18 amino acids. This CDR3 reads CASSFKDNSPDSGNTIYF. CDR3 DNA sequence: TGTGCCAGCAGCTTCAAAGATAACTCCCCCGACTCTGGAAACACCATATATTTT.

V and J are TRBV10-1 and TRBJ1-3, with no clear D. Trimming cost V 2 bases and J 7 bases, with 6 bases left between them. Germline lookup yields CDR1 WNHNN and CDR2 SYGVQD (reference sequence). The CDR3 has 12 residues. This CDR3 is CASSEENNTIYF. Written as DNA, the CDR3 is TGCGCCAGCAGTGAGGAGAACAACACCATATATTTT.

The rearrangement links TRBV19 to TRBJ1-3, with 10 positions matching TRBD1. The CDR3 is 17 amino acids. Germline CDR1 is LNHDA and CDR2 is SQIVND (reference sequence). V trimming: 1 base; J trimming: 1 base; junction bases outside the gene matches: 4. In DNA, the CDR3 is TGTGCCAGTAGTATAGGGGGACAGGGGAGATCTGGAAACACCATATATTTT. It yields the protein CASSIGGQGRSGNTIYF.

V usage is TRBV6-5 and J usage is TRBJ1-5; D possibly corresponds to TRBD1 (6 bases). Germline CDR1 and CDR2: MNHEY and SVGAGI. The CDR3 spans 13 residues. Trimming left V 8 bases short and J 2 bases short, with 10 bases between. CDR3 residues: CASQQGGNQPQHF. CDR3 DNA: TGTGCCAGCCAACAGGGTGGCAATCAGCCCCAGCATTTT.

The genes are TRBV29-1 and TRBJ1-1; D is perhaps TRBD1 (6 bases). V lost 5 bases and J 4 bases, leaving 14 bases between the germline ends. Per germline, CDR1 SQVTM and CDR2 ANQGSEA. The CDR3 is 13 amino acids. CDR3 sequence: CSVQTGSVTEAFF. For the CDR3, the DNA is TGCAGCGTTCAAACAGGGTCGGTCACTGAAGCTTTCTTT. The entire variable domain, with the rest obtained from reference TRBV29-1 and TRBJ1-1, is as follows: SAVISQKPSRDICQRGTSLTIQCQVDSQVTMMFWYRQQPGQSLTLIATANQGSEATYESGFVIDKFPISRPNLTFSTLTVSNMSPEDSSIYLCSVQTGSVTEAFFGQGTRLTVV.

The gene calls are TRBV5-1 and TRBJ2-7, with TRBD1 as a possible D gene (6 bases). The CDR3 runs to 14 residues. V was shortened by 7 bases and J by 2 bases, with 16 bases between the two germline ends. Looked up from germline, CDR1 is SGHRS and CDR2 is YFSETQ. This CDR3 is CASASGTLTYEQYF. The DNA of the CDR3 is TGCGCCAGCGCTTCCGGGACACTAACCTACGAGCAGTACTTC.

The chain has TRBV9 and TRBJ2-7; D is possibly TRBD2 (5 bases). Germline loops: CDR1 SGDLS, CDR2 YYNGEE. The CDR3 contains 15 residues. The V end lost 2 bases, the J end lost 1 base, and 13 bases lay between the germline ends. Here the CDR3 reads CASSVEGLGSYEQYF. Written as DNA, the CDR3 is TGTGCCAGCAGCGTCGAGGGCCTGGGTTCCTACGAGCAGTACTTC.

This chain joins TRBV5-1 and TRBJ2-5; TRBD1 matches at 10 bases. This CDR3 spans 17 amino acids. J lost 1 base, V lost 4 bases, and 10 bases had no gene match. Germline-derived CDR1 and CDR2 are SGHRS and YFSETQ. CDR3 in DNA: TGCGCCAGCAGCGAAACCGGGACAGGGGTTTTCCAAGAGACCCAGTACTTC. The encoded protein is CASSETGTGVFQETQYF.